This passage covers 17 T cell receptor beta chains from one sample sequenced in a study of early T cells in non-severe SARS-CoV-2 infection (dated by TCRdb to 2020 to 2022). The receptor library was made with 5' RACE. Sequencing was carried out with a NextSeq 500. The public sequencing data were trimmed at Q25 with fastp and processed into clonotypes with MiXCR by TCRdb, which kept only in-frame beta chains. Rows merge per CDR3 protein into single entries with the most common DNA and genes. Counted in this sample were 75,000 to 90,000 distinct CDR3 sequences; about 16% of them appeared once. Together, the top ten hold less than 7% of the sample. The sequencing input was whole blood. These receptors originate from an adult who was a healthcare worker with PCR-confirmed SARS-CoV-2 infection or an uninfected control (not recorded which).

This clonotype was recorded a few times. The chain carries TRBV14 and TRBJ2-2, with D possibly matching TRBD1 (5 bases). The CDR3 extends over 15 amino acids. Germline V gene data show CDR1 as SGHDN and CDR2 as FVKESK. V shed 4 bases and J shed 2 bases, with 11 bases lying between them. The CDR3 sequence is CASSRQFLNTGELFF. The DNA of the CDR3 is TGTGCCAGCAGCCGACAGTTCCTCAACACCGGGGAGCTGTTTTTT.

This clonotype was counted between two and nine times. The chain employs TRBV11-2 and TRBJ1-1, with TRBD1 as a possible D gene (6 bases). With 7 bases removed from V and 5 bases from J, the gap between germline ends came to 11 bases. The CDR3 covers 12 residues. The germline CDR1 and CDR2 sequences are SGHAT and FQNNGV. The CDR3 nucleotides read TGTGCCAGCACGGGGGCGGGGACTGAAGCTTTCTTT. Translated: CASTGAGTEAFF.

This clonotype showed up just a few times. V gene TRBV20-1 combines with J gene TRBJ2-7, with a weak D call TRBD2 (6 bases). The germline V gene has CDR1 DFQATT and CDR2 SNEGSKA (reference sequence). The CDR3 runs 13 residues. V was clipped by 3 bases and J by 3 bases, with 12 bases between them. Here the CDR3 reads CSASGRRGYEQYF. CDR3 sequence (DNA): TGCAGTGCTAGCGGCAGGAGGGGCTACGAGCAGTACTTC.

This clonotype was counted many times. The rearrangement uses TRBV18 and TRBJ2-1, with TRBD2 matching over 8 bases. This CDR3 has 16 amino acids. Germline CDR1 reads KGHSH; CDR2 reads LQKENI. Trimming at V came to 3 bases and at J to 4 bases, leaving 8 bases not matched to a gene. CDR3 sequence (DNA): TGTGCCAGCTCACCTCCCGGGGGCGGGAGGTACAATGAGCAGTTCTTC. It encodes CASSPPGGGRYNEQFF.

This clonotype was found many times. The chain employs TRBV28 and TRBJ2-3; TRBD1 matches 8 bases. The CDR3 has 15 amino acids. Germline V CDR1 and CDR2: MDHEN, SYDVKM. V was clipped by 2 bases and J by 0 bases; unmatched bases: 1. The CDR3 here is CASSLGQGSTDTQYF. The CDR3 bases are TGTGCCAGCAGTTTAGGACAGGGTAGCACAGATACGCAGTATTTT.

V gene TRBV7-9 combines with J gene TRBJ2-7, with TRBD2 as a possible D gene (6 bases). The length of the CDR3 is 12 residues. V lost 1 base and J lost 6, with 7 bases in between. Germline V gene data show CDR1 as SEHNR and CDR2 as FQNEAQ (reference sequence). The CDR3 bases are TGTGCCAGCAGCTTAGGGGGAGGCGAGCAGTACTTC. As protein: CASSLGGGEQYF.

As DNA, the CDR3 is TGCAGCGTTGAAATGGGCCCACAGGAGCAGTACTTC. It codes for CSVEMGPQEQYF. The chain is built from TRBV29-1 and TRBJ2-7; D is undetermined. V dropped 2 bases and J dropped 7 bases, with 12 bases sitting between them. The CDR3 runs 12 residues. Looked up from germline, CDR1 is SQVTM and CDR2 is ANQGSEA.

This clonotype showed up just once. V and J are TRBV6-2 or TRBV6-3 and TRBJ2-1, with 8 bases aligning to TRBD1. The CDR3 has 12 residues. V trimming: 10 bases; J trimming: 10 bases; junction bases outside the gene matches: 9. Germline V lookup: CDR1 MNHEY, CDR2 SVGEGT. CDR3 region: CATGQGIWEQFF. The CDR3 DNA sequence: TGTGCCACAGGACAGGGTATATGGGAGCAGTTCTTC.

In DNA, the CDR3 is TGTGCCAGCAGCCGCGAAGGGGCCTACGAGCAGTACTTC. It is translated as CASSREGAYEQYF. This chain links TRBV7-9 with TRBJ2-7; perhaps TRBD1 as D (5 bases). Germline V gene data show CDR1 as SEHNR and CDR2 as FQNEAQ (reference sequence). Trimming stripped 5 bases from V and 2 bases from J, with 10 bases between. The CDR3 sequence is 13 residues long.

The chain carries TRBV20-1 and TRBJ2-7; 14 bases are a match to TRBD2. The junction had 6 bases not matched to a gene; V was cut back by 5 bases and J by 3 bases. The CDR3 loop spans 15 amino acids. Germline CDR1 reads DFQATT; CDR2 reads SNEGSKA (reference sequence). The CDR3, as DNA: TGCAGTGCTCTTGCGACTAGCGGGAGGGGCTACGAGCAGTACTTC. Protein: CSALATSGRGYEQYF.

The J gene is TRBJ2-1, the V gene TRBV2; D is undetermined. V dropped 3 bases and J dropped 5 bases, with 5 bases sitting between them. The CDR3 is 12 residues long. Germline CDR1 is SNHLY and CDR2 is FYNNEI. The CDR3 reads CASSDLNNEQFF. Written as DNA, the CDR3 is TGTGCCAGCAGTGATTTGAACAATGAGCAGTTCTTC.

Notes on this clonotype: Germline and junction disagree at one end, which may indicate a read error. The V and J genes are TRBV7-9 and TRBJ2-6; D gene uncertain. Germline V gives CDR1 SEHNR, CDR2 FQNEAQ (reference sequence). CDR3 length equals 16 residues. The CDR3 protein is CASSSPKGSVANVLTF. In nucleotides, the CDR3 is TGTGCCAGCAGCTCCCCTAAGGGTTCTGTGGCCAACGTCCTGACTTTC. The full variable domain, in which reference TRBV7-9 and TRBJ2-6 provide the parts outside the CDR3, is DTGVSQNPRHKITKRGQNVTFRCDPISEHNRLYWYRQTLGQGPEFLTYFQNEAQLEKSRLLSDRFSAERPKGSFSTLEIQRTEQGDSAMYLCASSSPKGSVANVLTFGAGSRLTVL.

In its sample, this clonotype was seen a few times. V usage is TRBV10-2 and J usage is TRBJ2-1, with 7 positions matching TRBD2. The J segment lost 6 bases and the V segment lost 10 bases, leaving 3 bases of the junction unmatched. This CDR3 comprises 11 residues. Germline V gene lookup returns CDR1 WSHSY and CDR2 SAAADI. The CDR3 reads CATGLVNEQFF. DNA for the CDR3: TGCGCCACCGGACTAGTCAATGAGCAGTTCTTC.

This clonotype occurred many times. The V gene is TRBV28, the J gene TRBJ2-7; D is unclear. The V end lost 0 bases, the J end lost 6 bases, and 3 bases lay between the germline ends. CDR3 size: 11 residues. CDR1 and CDR2 (germline): MDHEN, SYDVKM. CDR3 nucleotide sequence: TGTGCCAGCAGTTTATGGCGCGAGCAGTACTTC. Its protein is CASSLWREQYF.

V usage is TRBV7-2 and J usage is TRBJ2-5; tentative D call: TRBD2 (6 bases). V was trimmed by 2 bases and J by 4 bases, leaving 20 bases between them. Germline CDR1 and CDR2: SGHTA and FQGNSA. This CDR3 has 17 residues. The CDR3 nucleotides read TGTGCCAGCAGCTTACGCCCCCCTAGCGTCGGCGGAGAGACCCAGTACTTC. Translated: CASSLRPPSVGGETQYF.

Concerning this clonotype itself: Since no conserved phenylalanine or tryptophan closes the CDR3, a read error is the likely cause. CDR3 bases: TGTGCCAGTAGTATAGATCAAAAGCGGGACGGAGACAATGAGCAGTTCTCC. Residues: CASSIDQKRDGDNEQFS. The rearrangement joins TRBV19 to TRBJ2-1; 7 bases are shared with TRBD2. CDR3 length equals 17 residues. V shed 0 bases and J 5 bases; nucleotides not matched to a gene: 10. CDR1 and CDR2 from the germline V gene are LNHDA and SQIVND (reference sequence).

This rearrangement joins TRBV20-1 to TRBJ2-1; D not resolved. The CDR3 runs 11 residues. Trimming removed 5 bases at V and 10 bases at J, with 12 bases between. CDR1 and CDR2 from the germline V gene are DFQATT and SNEGSKA (reference sequence). CDR3 loop: CSADQKREQFF. The DNA for the CDR3 is TGCAGTGCTGACCAGAAGCGCGAGCAGTTCTTC.